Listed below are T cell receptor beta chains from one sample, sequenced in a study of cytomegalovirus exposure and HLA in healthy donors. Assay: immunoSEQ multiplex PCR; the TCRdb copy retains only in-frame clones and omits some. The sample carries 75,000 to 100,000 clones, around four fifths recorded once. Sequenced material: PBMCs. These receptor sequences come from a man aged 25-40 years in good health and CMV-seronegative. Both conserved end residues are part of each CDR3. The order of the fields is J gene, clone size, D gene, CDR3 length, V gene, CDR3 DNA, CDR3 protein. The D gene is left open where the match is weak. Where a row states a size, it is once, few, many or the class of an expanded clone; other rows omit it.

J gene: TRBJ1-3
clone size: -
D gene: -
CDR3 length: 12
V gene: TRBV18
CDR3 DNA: TGTGCCAGCTCACCGTTGCCCCGCGGGTCATATTTT
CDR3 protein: CASSPLPRGSYF

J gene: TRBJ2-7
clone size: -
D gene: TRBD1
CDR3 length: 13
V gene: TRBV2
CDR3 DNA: TGTGCCAGCAGTGAGAGTCGGACAGGAGCCTTGGAGTTC
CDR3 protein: CASSESRTGALEF

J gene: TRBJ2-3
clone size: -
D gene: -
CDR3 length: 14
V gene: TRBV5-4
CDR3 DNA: TGTGCCAGCAGCCTTAGCGGACCGGGGGATACGCAGTATTTT
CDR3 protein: CASSLSGPGDTQYF

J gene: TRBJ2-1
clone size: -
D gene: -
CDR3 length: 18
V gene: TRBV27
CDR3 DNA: TGTGCCAGCAGTTTATCCCCAGGGGGCGGGGGCCCTTACAATGAGCAGTTCTTC
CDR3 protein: CASSLSPGGGGPYNEQFF

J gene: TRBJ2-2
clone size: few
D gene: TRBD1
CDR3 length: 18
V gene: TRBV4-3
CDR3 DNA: TGCGCCAGCAGCCAAGATCTTCAGACAGGGGTGCTCACCGGGGAGCTGTTTTTT
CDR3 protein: CASSQDLQTGVLTGELFF

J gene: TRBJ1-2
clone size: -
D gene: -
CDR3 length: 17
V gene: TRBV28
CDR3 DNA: TGTGCCAGCAGACGCCCTGGGCGCTTTACAGAGGGGGATGGCTACACCTTC
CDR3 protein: CASRRPGRFTEGDGYTF

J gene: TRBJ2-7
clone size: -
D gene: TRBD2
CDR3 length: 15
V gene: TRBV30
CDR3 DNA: TGTGCCTGGAGTGGTAGTAGCGGGGGCTATTACGAGCAGTACTTC
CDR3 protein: CAWSGSSGGYYEQYF

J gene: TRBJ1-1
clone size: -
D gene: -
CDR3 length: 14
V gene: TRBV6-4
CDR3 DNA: TGTGCCAGCAGTGAGGGGCCGGGTAACACTGAAGCTTTCTTT
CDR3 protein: CASSEGPGNTEAFF

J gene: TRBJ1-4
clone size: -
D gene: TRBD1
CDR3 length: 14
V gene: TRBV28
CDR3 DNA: TGTGCCAGCAGTTTATTTACGGGGACAGGGAGACTGTTTTTT
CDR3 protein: CASSLFTGTGRLFF

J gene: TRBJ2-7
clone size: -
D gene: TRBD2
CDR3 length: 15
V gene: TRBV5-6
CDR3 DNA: TGTGCCAGCAGCTTGGCCGGCGGGGGAGACTACGAGCAGTACTTC
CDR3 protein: CASSLAGGGDYEQYF

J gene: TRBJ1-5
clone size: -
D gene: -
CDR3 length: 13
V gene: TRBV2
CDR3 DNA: TGTGCCAGCAGTGATGGGCCCAATCAGCCCCAGCATTTT
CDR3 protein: CASSDGPNQPQHF

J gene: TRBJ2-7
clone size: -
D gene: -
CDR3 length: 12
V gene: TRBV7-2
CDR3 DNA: TGTGCCAGCAGCTTATACATGCGGGAGCAGTACTTC
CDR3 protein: CASSLYMREQYF

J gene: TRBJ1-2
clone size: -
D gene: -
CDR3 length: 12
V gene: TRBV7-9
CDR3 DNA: TGTGCCAGCAGCTTAGCACAGGGTGGCTACACCTTC
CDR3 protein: CASSLAQGGYTF

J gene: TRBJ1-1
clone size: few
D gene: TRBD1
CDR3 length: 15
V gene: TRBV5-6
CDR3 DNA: TGTGCCAGCAGCTTAAGACAGGGTAGGAACACTGAAGCTTTCTTT
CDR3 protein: CASSLRQGRNTEAFF

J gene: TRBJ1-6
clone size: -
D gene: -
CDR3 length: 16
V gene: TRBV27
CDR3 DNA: TGTGCCAGCAGCCCCCTCACCACGGGGTTTAGTTCACCCCTCCACTTT
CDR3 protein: CASSPLTTGFSSPLHF

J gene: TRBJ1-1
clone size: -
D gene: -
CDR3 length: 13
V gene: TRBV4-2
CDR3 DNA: TGTGCCAGCAGCCGGACCAGGGACACTGAAGCTTTCTTT
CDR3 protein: CASSRTRDTEAFF

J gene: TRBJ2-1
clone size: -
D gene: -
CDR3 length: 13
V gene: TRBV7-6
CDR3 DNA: TGTGCCAGCAGCCCGGGTTCAACCAATGAGCAGTTCTTC
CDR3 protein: CASSPGSTNEQFF

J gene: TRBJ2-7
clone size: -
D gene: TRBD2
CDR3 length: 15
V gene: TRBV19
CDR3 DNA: TGTGCCAGTAGTCCTAGCGGCTTCACCTCCTACGAGCAGTACTTC
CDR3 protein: CASSPSGFTSYEQYF

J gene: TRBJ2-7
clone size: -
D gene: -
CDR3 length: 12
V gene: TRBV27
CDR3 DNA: TGTGCCAGCAGTCCTTTACAGGGAAAGCAGTACTTC
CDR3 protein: CASSPLQGKQYF

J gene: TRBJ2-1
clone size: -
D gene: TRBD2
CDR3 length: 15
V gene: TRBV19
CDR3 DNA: TGTGCCAGTAGTATTCGAGCGGGGGGACGCAATGAGCAGTTCTTC
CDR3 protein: CASSIRAGGRNEQFF

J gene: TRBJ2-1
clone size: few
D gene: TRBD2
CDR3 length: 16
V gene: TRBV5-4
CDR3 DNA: TGTGCCAGCAGCTTTGTAGCGGGAGGGCCTCAAAATGAGCAGTTCTTC
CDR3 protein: CASSFVAGGPQNEQFF

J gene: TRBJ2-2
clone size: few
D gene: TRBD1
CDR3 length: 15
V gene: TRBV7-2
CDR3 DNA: TGTGCCAGCAGCTTCTGGACAGGGAACACCGGGGAGCTGTTTTTT
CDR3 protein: CASSFWTGNTGELFF

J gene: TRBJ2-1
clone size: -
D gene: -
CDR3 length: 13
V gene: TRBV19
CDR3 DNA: TGTGCCAGTACAAGGGGTGGGTGGAATGAGCAGTTCTTC
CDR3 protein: CASTRGGWNEQFF

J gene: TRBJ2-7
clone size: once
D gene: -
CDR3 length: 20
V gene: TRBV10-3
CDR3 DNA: TGTGCCATCAGGGGCCCCTTTTCCGGGCTCAACGGGGTCCAGTCCGTCGAGCAGTACTTC
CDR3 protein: CAIRGPFSGLNGVQSVEQYF

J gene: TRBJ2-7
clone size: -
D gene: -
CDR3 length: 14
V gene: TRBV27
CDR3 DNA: TGTGCCAGCAGTTTGGCTAGCACTCCCTACGAGCAGTACTTC
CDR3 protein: CASSLASTPYEQYF

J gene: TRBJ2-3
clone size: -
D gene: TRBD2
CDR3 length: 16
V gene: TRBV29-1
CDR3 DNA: TGCAGCGTTGGTGAGGGACTACCCCGCCGCACAGATACGCAGTATTTT
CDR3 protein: CSVGEGLPRRTDTQYF

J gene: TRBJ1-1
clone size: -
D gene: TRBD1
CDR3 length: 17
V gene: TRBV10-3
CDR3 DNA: TGTGCCATCAGGGAGGGGGACAGCTTTGGTTGGGGGGCTAGAGCTTTCTTT
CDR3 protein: CAIREGDSFGWGARAFF

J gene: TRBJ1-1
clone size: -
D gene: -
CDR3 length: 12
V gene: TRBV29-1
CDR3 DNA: TGCAGCGTTGGCGACAGGAACACTGAAGCTTTCTTT
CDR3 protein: CSVGDRNTEAFF

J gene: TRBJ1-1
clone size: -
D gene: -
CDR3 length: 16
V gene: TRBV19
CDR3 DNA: TGTGCCAGTAGTATAGTTCTTGGGGCCGGGAACACTGAAGCTTTCTTT
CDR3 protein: CASSIVLGAGNTEAFF

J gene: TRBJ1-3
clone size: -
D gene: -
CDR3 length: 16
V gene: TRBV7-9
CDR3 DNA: TGTGCCAGCAGCCTAGCCCCGGGTGACTCTGGAAACACCATATATTTT
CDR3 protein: CASSLAPGDSGNTIYF

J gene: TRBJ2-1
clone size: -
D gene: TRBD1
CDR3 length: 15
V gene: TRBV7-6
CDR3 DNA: TGTGCCAGCAGCTTCGGACAGGGGTCTGACAATGAGCAGTTCTTC
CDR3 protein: CASSFGQGSDNEQFF

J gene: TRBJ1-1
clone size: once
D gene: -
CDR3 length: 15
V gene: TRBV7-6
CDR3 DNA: TGTGCCAGCAGCTTAGCGGAAGAGAGGACGGCGGGGGCTTTCTTT
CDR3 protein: CASSLAEERTAGAFF

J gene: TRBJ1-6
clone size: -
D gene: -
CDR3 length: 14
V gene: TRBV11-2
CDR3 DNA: TGTGCCAGCAGCTTCGGGGAAGCTAATTCACCCCTCCACTTT
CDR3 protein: CASSFGEANSPLHF

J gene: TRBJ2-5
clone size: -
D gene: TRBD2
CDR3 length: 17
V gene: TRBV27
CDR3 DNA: TGTGCCAGCAGGTGGGTAGCGGGGGGTCGCCTGGTAGAGACCCAGTACTTC
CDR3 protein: CASRWVAGGRLVETQYF

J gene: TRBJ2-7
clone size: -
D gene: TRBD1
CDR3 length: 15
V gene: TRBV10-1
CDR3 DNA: TGCGCCAGCAGTGATTCCGGGACAGGGCGCCACGAGCAGTACTTC
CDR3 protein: CASSDSGTGRHEQYF

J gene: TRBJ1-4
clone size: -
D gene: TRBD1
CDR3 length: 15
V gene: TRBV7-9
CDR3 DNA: TGTGCCAGCAGCCTTAACAGGGGTGCTAATGAAAAACTGTTTTTT
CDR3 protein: CASSLNRGANEKLFF

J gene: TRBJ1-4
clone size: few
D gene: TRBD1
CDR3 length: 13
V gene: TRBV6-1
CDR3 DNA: TGTGCCAGCAGTGAAGAATTCTGGACAGGGGGCTTTTTT
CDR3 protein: CASSEEFWTGGFF

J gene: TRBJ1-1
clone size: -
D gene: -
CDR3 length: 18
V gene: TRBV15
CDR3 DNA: TGTGCCACCAGCAGTTTGGGGCAGGGCCTTTATTCGAACACTGAAGCTTTCTTT
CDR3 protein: CATSSLGQGLYSNTEAFF

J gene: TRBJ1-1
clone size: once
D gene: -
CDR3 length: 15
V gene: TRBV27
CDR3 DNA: TGTGCCAGCAGCCCACGGGAACACAGGAACACTGAAGCTTTCTTT
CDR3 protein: CASSPREHRNTEAFF

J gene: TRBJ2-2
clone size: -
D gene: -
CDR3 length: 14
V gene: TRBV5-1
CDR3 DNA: TGCGCCAGCAGCTTGAAACAGGGTGGCGGGGAGCTGTTTTTT
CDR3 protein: CASSLKQGGGELFF

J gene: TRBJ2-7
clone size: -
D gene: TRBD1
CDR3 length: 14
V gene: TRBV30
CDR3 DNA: TGTGCCTGGAGTTCATGGGACAGGGGTTACGAGCAGTACTTC
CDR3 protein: CAWSSWDRGYEQYF

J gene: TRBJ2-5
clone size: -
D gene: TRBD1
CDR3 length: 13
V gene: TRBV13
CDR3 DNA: TGTGCCAGCAGCCCGACAGGGGTAGAGACCCAGTACTTC
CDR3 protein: CASSPTGVETQYF

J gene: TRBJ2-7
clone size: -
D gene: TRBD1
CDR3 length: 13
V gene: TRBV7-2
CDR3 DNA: TGTGCCAGCAGCTCGGGAACAGGGGGGTGGCAGTACTTC
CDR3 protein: CASSSGTGGWQYF

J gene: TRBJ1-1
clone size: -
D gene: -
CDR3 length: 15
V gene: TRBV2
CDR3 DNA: TGTGCCAGCAGTGAAGCCCCTGGTGGCAGGGGTGAAGCTTTCTTT
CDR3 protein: CASSEAPGGRGEAFF

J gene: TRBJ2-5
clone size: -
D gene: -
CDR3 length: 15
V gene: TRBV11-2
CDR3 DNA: TGTGCCAGCAGCTTAGGCCAGGGGATGAAAGAGACCCAGTACTTC
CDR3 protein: CASSLGQGMKETQYF

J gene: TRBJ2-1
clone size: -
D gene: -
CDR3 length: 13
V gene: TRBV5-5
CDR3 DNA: TGTGCCAGCAGCTGGGACATATACAATGAGCAGTTCTTC
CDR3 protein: CASSWDIYNEQFF

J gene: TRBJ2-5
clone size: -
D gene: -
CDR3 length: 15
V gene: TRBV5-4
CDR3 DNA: TGTGCCAGCAGCTTGGGGGGGCAGGGGAGAGAGACCCAGTACTTC
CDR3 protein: CASSLGGQGRETQYF

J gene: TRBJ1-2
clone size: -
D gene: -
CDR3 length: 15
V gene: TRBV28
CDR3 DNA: TGTGCCAGCAGCTCCGGGACTTACCCTAACTATGGCTACACCTTC
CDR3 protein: CASSSGTYPNYGYTF

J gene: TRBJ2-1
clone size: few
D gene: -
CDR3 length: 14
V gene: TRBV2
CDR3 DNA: TGTGCCATCCCGAAGGGGGGGGGAGACAATGAGCAGTTCTTC
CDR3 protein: CAIPKGGGDNEQFF

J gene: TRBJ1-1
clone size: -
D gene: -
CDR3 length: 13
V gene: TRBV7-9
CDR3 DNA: TGTGCCAGCGGTGCCGGGGGGACAACTGAAGCTTTCTTT
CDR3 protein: CASGAGGTTEAFF

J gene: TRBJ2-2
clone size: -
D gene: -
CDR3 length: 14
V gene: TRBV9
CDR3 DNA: TGTGCCAGCAGACAGACAGAATACACCGGGGAGCTGTTTTTT
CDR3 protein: CASRQTEYTGELFF

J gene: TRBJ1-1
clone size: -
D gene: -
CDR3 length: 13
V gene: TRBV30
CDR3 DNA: TGTGCCTGGAGTCTCCAGGCCCACACTGAAGCTTTCTTT
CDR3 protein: CAWSLQAHTEAFF

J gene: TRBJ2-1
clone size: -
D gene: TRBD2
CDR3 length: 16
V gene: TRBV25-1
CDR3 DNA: TGTGCCAGCAGTGAACAGTTTAGCGGGAGTCGCAATGAGCAGTTCTTC
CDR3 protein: CASSEQFSGSRNEQFF

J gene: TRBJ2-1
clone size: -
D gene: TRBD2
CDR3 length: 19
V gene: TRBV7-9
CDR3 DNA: TGTGCCAGCAGCGGGGTAGGGACTAGCGGGCCGAGCTCCTACAATGAGCAGTTCTTC
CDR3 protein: CASSGVGTSGPSSYNEQFF

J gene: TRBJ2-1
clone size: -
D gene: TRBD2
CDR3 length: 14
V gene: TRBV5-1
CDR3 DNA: TGCGCCAGCAGGGGTCTAGCGGGGGGTGATGAGCAGTTCTTC
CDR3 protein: CASRGLAGGDEQFF